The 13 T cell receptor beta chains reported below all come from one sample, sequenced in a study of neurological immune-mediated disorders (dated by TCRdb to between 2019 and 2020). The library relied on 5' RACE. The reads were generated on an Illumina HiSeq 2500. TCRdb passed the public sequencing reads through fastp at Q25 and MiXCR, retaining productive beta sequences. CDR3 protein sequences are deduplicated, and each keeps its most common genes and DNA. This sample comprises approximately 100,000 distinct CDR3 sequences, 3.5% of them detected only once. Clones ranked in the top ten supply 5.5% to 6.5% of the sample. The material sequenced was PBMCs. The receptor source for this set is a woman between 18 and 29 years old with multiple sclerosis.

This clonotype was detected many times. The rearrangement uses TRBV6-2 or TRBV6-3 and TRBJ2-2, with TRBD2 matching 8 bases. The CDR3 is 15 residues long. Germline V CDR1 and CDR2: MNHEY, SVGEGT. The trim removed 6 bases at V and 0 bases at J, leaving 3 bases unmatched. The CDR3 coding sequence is TGTGCCAGCAGCCAAGCGGGGGCGAACACCGGGGAGCTGTTTTTT. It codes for CASSQAGANTGELFF.

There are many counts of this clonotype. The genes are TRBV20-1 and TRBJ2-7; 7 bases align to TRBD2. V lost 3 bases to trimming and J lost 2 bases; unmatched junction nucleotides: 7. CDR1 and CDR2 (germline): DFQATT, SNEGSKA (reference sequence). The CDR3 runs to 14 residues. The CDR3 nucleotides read TGCAGTGCTAGCCTAGCGGTCGGGGCCTACGAGCAGTACTTC. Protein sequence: CSASLAVGAYEQYF.

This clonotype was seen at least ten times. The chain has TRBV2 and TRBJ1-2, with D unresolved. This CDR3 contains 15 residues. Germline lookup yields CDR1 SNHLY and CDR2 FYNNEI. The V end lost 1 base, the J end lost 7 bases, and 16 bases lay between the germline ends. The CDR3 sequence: CASSEEGGSEFGYTF. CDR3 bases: TGTGCCAGCAGTGAAGAGGGCGGGTCGGAGTTTGGCTACACCTTC.

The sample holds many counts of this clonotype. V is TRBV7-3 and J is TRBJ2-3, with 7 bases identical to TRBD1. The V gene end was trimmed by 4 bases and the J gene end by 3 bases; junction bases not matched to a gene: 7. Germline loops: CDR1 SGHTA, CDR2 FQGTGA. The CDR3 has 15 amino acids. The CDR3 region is CASSSTGLRTDTQYF. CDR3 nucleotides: TGTGCCAGCAGCTCGACAGGGCTAAGAACAGATACGCAGTATTTT.

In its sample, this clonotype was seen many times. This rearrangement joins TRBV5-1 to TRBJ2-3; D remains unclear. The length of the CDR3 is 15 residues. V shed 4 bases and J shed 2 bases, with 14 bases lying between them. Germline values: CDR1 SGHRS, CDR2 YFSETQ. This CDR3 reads CASSAYSLTTDTQYF. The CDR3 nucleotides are TGCGCCAGCAGCGCCTATAGCCTCACCACAGATACGCAGTATTTT.

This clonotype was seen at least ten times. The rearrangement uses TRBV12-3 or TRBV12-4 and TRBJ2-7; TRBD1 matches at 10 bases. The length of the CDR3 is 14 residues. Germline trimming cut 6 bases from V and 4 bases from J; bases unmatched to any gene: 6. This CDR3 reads CASSPDRGLYEQYF. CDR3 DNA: TGTGCCAGCAGCCCCGACAGGGGGCTGTACGAGCAGTACTTC.

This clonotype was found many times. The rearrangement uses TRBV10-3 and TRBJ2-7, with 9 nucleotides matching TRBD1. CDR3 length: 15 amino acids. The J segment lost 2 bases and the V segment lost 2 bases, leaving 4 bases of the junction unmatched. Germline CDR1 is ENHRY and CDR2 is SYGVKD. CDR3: CAISEGGTGPYEQYF. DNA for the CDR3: TGTGCCATCAGTGAGGGAGGGACAGGGCCCTACGAGCAGTACTTC.

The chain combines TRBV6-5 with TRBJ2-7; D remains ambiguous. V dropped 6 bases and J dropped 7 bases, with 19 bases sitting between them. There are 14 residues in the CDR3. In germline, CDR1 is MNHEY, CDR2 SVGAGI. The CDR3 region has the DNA TGTGCCAGCAGCCCTCCCAAAAAGGGTCGGGAGCAGTACTTC. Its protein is CASSPPKKGREQYF.

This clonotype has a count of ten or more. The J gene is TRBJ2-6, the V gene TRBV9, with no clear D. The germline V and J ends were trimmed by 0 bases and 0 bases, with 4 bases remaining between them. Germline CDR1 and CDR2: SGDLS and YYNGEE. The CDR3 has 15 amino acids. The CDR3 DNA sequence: TGTGCCAGCAGCGTAGACAGCTCTGGGGCCAACGTCCTGACTTTC. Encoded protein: CASSVDSSGANVLTF.

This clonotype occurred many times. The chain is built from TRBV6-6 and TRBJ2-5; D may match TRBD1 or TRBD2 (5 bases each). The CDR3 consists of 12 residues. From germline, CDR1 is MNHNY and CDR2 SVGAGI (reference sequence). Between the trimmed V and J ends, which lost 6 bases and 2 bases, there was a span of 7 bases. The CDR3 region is CASSGAQETQYF. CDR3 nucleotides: TGTGCCAGCAGCGGGGCACAAGAGACCCAGTACTTC.

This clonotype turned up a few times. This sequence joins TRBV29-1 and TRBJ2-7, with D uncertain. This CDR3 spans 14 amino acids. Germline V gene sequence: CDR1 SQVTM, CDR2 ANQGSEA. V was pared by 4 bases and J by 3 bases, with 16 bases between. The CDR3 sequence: CSVVGPLGVYEQYF. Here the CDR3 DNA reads TGCAGCGTTGTTGGGCCTCTTGGGGTCTACGAGCAGTACTTC.

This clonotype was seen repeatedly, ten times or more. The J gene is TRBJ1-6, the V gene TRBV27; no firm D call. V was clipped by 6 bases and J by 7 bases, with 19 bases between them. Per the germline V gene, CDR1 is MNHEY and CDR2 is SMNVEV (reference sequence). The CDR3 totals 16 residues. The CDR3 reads CASSPLGGLSNSPLHF. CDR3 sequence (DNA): TGTGCCAGCAGCCCTCTGGGAGGGTTGTCCAATTCACCCCTCCACTTT.

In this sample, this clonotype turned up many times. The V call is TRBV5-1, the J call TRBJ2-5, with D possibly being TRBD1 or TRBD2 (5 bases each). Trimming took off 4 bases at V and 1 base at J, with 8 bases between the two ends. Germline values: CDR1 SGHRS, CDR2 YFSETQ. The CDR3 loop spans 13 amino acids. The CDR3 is CASSAGSQETQYF. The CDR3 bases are TGCGCCAGCAGCGCAGGGAGCCAAGAGACCCAGTACTTC.